This T cell receptor beta chain was observed in a study of blood T cell repertoires in COVID-19. With 6 bases removed from V and 2 bases from J, the gap between germline ends came to 14 bases. CDR1 is KGHSH, CDR2 LQKENI, per germline. The CDR3 runs to 15 residues. Repertoires were generated with immunoSEQ multiplex PCR, while TCRdb's copy carries only in-frame clones and drops some. Of some 170,000 clones in the sample, 84% were seen once. This rearrangement joins TRBV18 to TRBJ1-5; D remains ambiguous. Sequencing was performed on PBMCs or T cells enriched from blood (not recorded which). The receptor was isolated from a man in his fifties who had recovered from COVID-19. The CDR3 bases are TGTGCCAGCTCGCTCGAGTCTGGTCGCAATCAGCCCCAGCATTTT. Translating gives CASSLESGRNQPQHF.